This T cell receptor beta chain was retrieved from a study of T cell clonality in common variable immunodeficiency. Ten or more counts support this clone. Its antigen is still unknown. The read terminates 3 residues ahead of where the CDR3 ends, so the germline J gene completes it. Study conclusions and caveats: Compared with controls, CVID subjects had fewer shared TCRbeta clones.

Control and CVID samples contributed equal amounts of genomic DNA. Generated by immunoSEQ multiplex PCR, the TCRdb table keeps only in-frame clones and is missing some. Singletons are absent from the sample, which has about 52,000 clones. Germline CDR1 is SGHRS and CDR2 is YFSETQ. The CDR3 consists of 14 residues. Trimming shortened V by 1 base and J by 0 bases, and 7 bases separated the two germline ends. V usage is TRBV5-1 and J usage is TRBJ1-1; D is unclear. This clonotype was sampled from a person aged 18-70 years in good health. The sample taken for sequencing was peripheral blood mononuclear cells. The CDR3 here is CASSLNTLNTEAFF. The CDR3 DNA, read in part, is TGCGCCAGCAGCTTGAATACATTGAACACTGAA.